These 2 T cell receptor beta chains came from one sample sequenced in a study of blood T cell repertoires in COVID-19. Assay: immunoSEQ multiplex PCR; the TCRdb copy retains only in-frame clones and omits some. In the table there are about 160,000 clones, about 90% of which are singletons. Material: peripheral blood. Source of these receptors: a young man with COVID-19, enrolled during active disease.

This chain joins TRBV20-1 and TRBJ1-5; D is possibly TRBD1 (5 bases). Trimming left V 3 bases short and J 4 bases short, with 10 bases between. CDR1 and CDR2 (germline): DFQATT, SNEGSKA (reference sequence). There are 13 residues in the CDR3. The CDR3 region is CSASQGLNQPQHF. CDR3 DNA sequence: TGCAGTGCTAGTCAGGGTTTGAATCAGCCCCAGCATTTT.

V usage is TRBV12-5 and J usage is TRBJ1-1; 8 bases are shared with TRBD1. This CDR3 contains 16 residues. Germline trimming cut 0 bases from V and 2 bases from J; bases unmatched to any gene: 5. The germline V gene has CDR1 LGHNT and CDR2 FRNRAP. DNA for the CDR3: TGTGCTAGTGGTTTGGTCGTCAGGGGGCTAAACACTGAAGCTTTCTTT. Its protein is CASGLVVRGLNTEAFF.